Shown below are 14 T cell receptor beta chains from a single sample sequenced in a study of T cell responses to AZD1222 COVID-19 vaccine (dated by TCRdb to the early 2020s). This sample's time point label indicates: baseline before first vaccination. The protocol used for the library was the immunoSEQ multiplex PCR assay. TCRdb holds this immuneACCESS table with in-frame rearrangements only. Some clones are missing; in checked studies, unresolved V genes explain under half, and the rest has no known cause. The sample profile shows approximately 88,000 clones; around 80% of them were found once. The leading ten clones occupy under 25% of the sample. The sample in question was peripheral blood, obtained on day 0 of AZD1222 vaccination. The source is an adult in good health.

This chain connects TRBV28 to TRBJ2-7; the D gene could be TRBD1 or TRBD2 (5 bases each). CDR1 is MDHEN, CDR2 SYDVKM, per germline. The CDR3 is made up of 11 amino acids. Trimming pared 6 bases from V and 7 bases from J, leaving 10 bases between. The CDR3 DNA sequence: TGTGCCAGCAGGCTATGGGGGGAGCAGTACTTC. Protein: CASRLWGEQYF. The full variable domain, rest sourced from reference TRBV28 and TRBJ2-7, is DVKVTQSSRYLVKRTGEKVFLECVQDMDHENMFWYRQDPGLGLRLIYFSYDVKMKEKGDIPEGYSVSREKKERFSLILESASTNQTSMYLCASRLWGEQYFGPGTRLTVT.

The genes are TRBV28 and TRBJ2-7; 9 bases match TRBD2. This CDR3 is built from 15 residues. CDR1 MDHEN and CDR2 SYDVKM come from the germline V gene. J gave up 1 base and V 7 bases, and 8 bases lay outside the gene matches. The CDR3 loop reads CASTIAGAVSYEQYF. Written as DNA, the CDR3 is TGTGCCAGCACCATAGCGGGAGCGGTGTCCTACGAGCAGTACTTC.

The chain joins TRBV27 to TRBJ1-1; a possible D gene is TRBD1 (5 bases). Germline V gives CDR1 MNHEY, CDR2 SMNVEV (reference sequence). The ends were cut back, 8 bases at V and 10 bases at J, with 23 bases in the middle. This CDR3 comprises 14 residues. The CDR3 is CASGFRDRGLGAFF. The DNA for the CDR3 is TGTGCCAGCGGCTTCCGGGACCGGGGCCTGGGAGCTTTCTTT.

This clone was recorded a few times. This chain connects TRBV4-2 to TRBJ1-1, with TRBD1 as a possible D gene (5 bases). Germline CDR1 LGHNA, CDR2 YNFKEQ. V gave up 4 bases and J gave up 4 bases, with 16 bases separating them. The CDR3 extends over 15 amino acids. For the CDR3, the DNA is TGTGCCAGCAGCCTACAGAGAGGTGGGGGCACTGAAGCTTTCTTT. This codes for CASSLQRGGGTEAFF.

This CDR3 is CASSLVNSGNGGDTQYF. The CDR3 bases are TGTGCCAGCAGCTTAGTTAATAGCGGGAATGGGGGGGATACGCAGTATTTT. The chain is built from TRBV11-2 and TRBJ2-3; 8 nucleotides match TRBD2. CDR1 is SGHAT and CDR2 is FQNNGV in the germline V gene. This CDR3 spans 17 amino acids. The V segment lost 1 base and the J segment 6 bases; nucleotides outside the gene matches: 12. The full variable domain, rest sourced from reference TRBV11-2 and TRBJ2-3, is EAGVAQSPRYKIIEKRQSVAFWCNPISGHATLYWYQQILGQGPKLLIQFQNNGVVDDSQLPKDRFSAERLKGVDSTLKIQPAKLEDSAVYLCASSLVNSGNGGDTQYFGPGTRLTVL.

This sequence joins TRBV5-5 and TRBJ2-5; D is ambiguous. V shed 0 bases and J shed 1 base, with 10 bases lying between them. CDR1 is SGHKS and CDR2 is YYEKEE in the germline V gene (reference sequence). The CDR3 sequence is 15 residues long. For the CDR3, the DNA is TGTGCCAGCAGCTTGGCCTCGAGCATCCAAGAGACCCAGTACTTC. Amino acids: CASSLASSIQETQYF.

The chain carries TRBV20-1 and TRBJ2-5, with D unresolved. Looked up from germline, CDR1 is DFQATT and CDR2 is SNEGSKA (reference sequence). The V end lost 3 bases, the J end lost 2 bases, and 7 bases lay between the germline ends. There are 12 residues in the CDR3. CDR3 nucleotides: TGCAGTGCTAGTGGGCAGCAAGAGACCCAGTACTTC. It encodes CSASGQQETQYF.

The genes are TRBV4-1 and TRBJ2-1; D might be TRBD1 or TRBD2, each matching 5 bases. Germline V gene data show CDR1 as MGHRA and CDR2 as YSYEKL. The V and J ends lost 1 base and 6 bases respectively, with 13 bases between them. The CDR3 runs 15 residues. CDR3 nucleotides: TGCGCCAGCAGCCAAGGACAAGGGGACCGCAATGAGCAGTTCTTC. Translating it yields CASSQGQGDRNEQFF.

The genes are TRBV20-1 and TRBJ2-7; no definite D call. The germline CDR1 and CDR2 sequences are DFQATT and SNEGSKA (reference sequence). The CDR3 length is 11 residues. With 2 bases removed from V and 4 bases from J, the gap between germline ends came to 6 bases. For the CDR3, the DNA is TGCAGTGCTAGACTAGTTTACGAGCAGTACTTC. It codes for CSARLVYEQYF.

This chain connects TRBV5-1 to TRBJ1-2; 7 bases match TRBD1. The CDR3 loop spans 15 amino acids. Trimming at V came to 3 bases and at J to 8 bases, leaving 13 bases not matched to a gene. Looked up from germline, CDR1 is SGHRS and CDR2 is YFSETQ. The CDR3 region has the DNA TGCGCCAGCAGCTGGGACAGCCTTTCCGAACGGGGCTACACCTTC. Translating it yields CASSWDSLSERGYTF.

V gene TRBV6-5 combines with J gene TRBJ1-6, with D unclear. This CDR3 has 13 amino acids. The V gene lost 4 bases and the J gene lost 7 bases, with 8 bases spanning the gap. CDR1 is MNHEY and CDR2 is SVGAGI in the germline V gene. This chain's CDR3 is CASSSLTNSPLHF. CDR3 nucleotide sequence: TGTGCCAGCAGTTCCCTCACCAATTCACCCCTCCACTTT.

V gene TRBV5-1 combines with J gene TRBJ2-5, with 8 bases matching TRBD2. This CDR3 comprises 15 residues. The trim removed 5 bases at V and 4 bases at J, leaving 10 bases unmatched. CDR1 and CDR2 (germline): SGHRS, YFSETQ. The CDR3 DNA reads TGCGCCAGCAGGGGGGCTAGCGGGTCCTCAGAGACCCAGTACTTC. Amino acid sequence: CASRGASGSSETQYF.

The chain joins TRBV27 to TRBJ1-2, with 7 bases fitting TRBD1. V shed 1 base, J shed 5 bases, and the junction held 10 bases outside the gene matches. This CDR3 contains 16 residues. Per germline, CDR1 MNHEY and CDR2 SMNVEV (reference sequence). The CDR3 coding sequence is TGTGCCAGCAGTTTATATCCCGCGACAGGGTTGTATGGCTACACCTTC. It codes for CASSLYPATGLYGYTF.

This chain uses TRBV18 with TRBJ2-2; D is perhaps TRBD1 or TRBD2 (5 bases each). The CDR3 has 15 amino acids. CDR1 KGHSH and CDR2 LQKENI come from the germline V gene. V was cut by 0 bases and J by 2 bases, with 7 bases left in between. CDR3 region: CASSPPGTNTGELFF. CDR3 coding DNA: TGTGCCAGCTCACCACCAGGGACCAACACCGGGGAGCTGTTTTTT.